This T cell receptor (beta chain) was observed in a study of cytomegalovirus exposure and HLA in healthy donors (dated by TCRdb to about 2017). About the study as a whole: An earlier analysis of 550 to 700 of the donors reported 250 to 300 Gb of sequence data and roughly 110 million unique TCR beta sequences from some 180 million T cells. The genetic ancestry cluster associated with self-reported Caucasian donors included 65% to 90% of the roughly 390 genotyped donors. Roughly 300 gigabases of sequencing data and tens of millions of unique TCR sequences were included in an early release covering about 620 HLA-typed donors. Donor age, sex, ethnicity and CMV serostatus were collected together with the repertoire data. High-throughput TCR immunosequencing, statistical association of individual TCRs with disease status, and machine learning were combined to predict cytomegalovirus infection status. An earlier analysis of 450 to 750 of the donors used high-throughput TCR beta sequencing to judge whether each TCR beta V gene segment behaved as functional or pseudogenic. In the later analysis, no new phenotypic data were used to find candidate immune exposures; instead, reliance was placed on TCR beta sequences and their occurrence across donors. Every repertoire in the discovery cohort had been generated on one and the same sequencing platform. Class I and class II HLA loci were covered by the typing at four-digit resolution. The study profiled the T cell repertoires of hundreds of subjects by immunosequencing and related them to cytomegalovirus serostatus. Along with the approximately 670-subject first cohort, a separate validation cohort of over a hundred different subjects was used. To study patterns of TCR occurrence, a later analysis re-analyzed previously published TCR beta repertoires from 666 donors and added high-resolution HLA genotyping. The study aimed to test whether signatures of past pathogen exposure could be identified by cataloging public T cell receptors. Roughly 5 DR-DQ haplotypes were handled as single units for association and clustering because linkage in the cohort was strong. Typing coverage varied by locus: roughly 620-630 donors for A, B, C, DRB1 and DQB1; around 560 for DQA1; more than 600 for DPA1; around 490 for DPB1. A later genetic analysis took genome-wide SNP genotypes for about 55% of the 666 donors and used that subset as a discovery cohort. Among some 410 genotyped donors of the cohort, an average of approximately 200,000 unique TCR beta nucleotide sequences was sequenced per donor, of which approximately 19% were non-productive. Summary of the overall study and its limitations: A cluster of highly shared sequence variants was judged likely to represent a technical artifact of the sequencing pipeline. CMV serostatus was the only immune exposure information available for the cohort. The authors suggested that the approach could potentially be generalized to other disease states and immunological phenotypes. According to a later analysis, TCR association rates differed among HLA loci, with DRB1 alleles showing the most associated TCRs and HLA-C alleles showing the fewest. Several of the top co-occurrence clusters appeared to be linked to parvovirus B19, influenza, CMV and Epstein-Barr virus, according to a later analysis. According to a later genetic analysis, donors in an Asian-associated ancestry cluster had fewer N-insertions in productive TCRs than the approximately 670-donor mean. Some IMGT-functional V segments, including TRBV6-2 and TRBV6-3, could not be distinguished by the 87-base-pair reads and were therefore excluded. In both the original and validation cohorts, the classifier was reported to diagnose cytomegalovirus status with high specificity and sensitivity. Across donors, most TCR sequences were observed very rarely, whereas some public TCRs were present in many individuals. V-gene and J-gene trimming of TCR beta chains was associated with a missense DCLRE1C variant in a later genetic analysis, and the association was replicated in an independent cohort. Because some donors lacked HLA typing at each locus, the association tests relied only on the typed subset. Because counts were too low, roughly 18 rarely observed V segments, including chromosome 9 orphons, were left out of the earlier analysis of 500 to 650 of the donors. Specific HLA alleles were associated with roughly 16,000 TCR beta sequences at a false discovery rate of 0.05 in a later analysis. A later analysis found that most CMV-associated TCR beta chains appeared HLA-restricted, with HLA associations seemingly driven largely by CMV exposure. A further reported finding was that TCR beta sequences accurately predicted the HLA-A and HLA-B alleles for most subjects in the first cohort. In a later analysis, HLA-associated TCR beta chains were found to be more clonally expanded and to have lower generation probabilities than equally common non-associated chains. The study gave a list of about 170 TCR beta chains associated with cytomegalovirus. In an earlier analysis of a few hundred of the donors, most TCR beta V segments were observed in productive rearrangements about 87% or about 30% of the time, broadly matching IMGT annotations. Sequencing depth was assumed to be roughly uniform across donors in the presence/absence analyses, though that assumption may not hold. Strong co-occurrence of HLA alleles, especially DR and DQ, made assigning TCR associations to individual alleles difficult. Correlated functional status among segregating V segments might reflect linkage disequilibrium, but an unknown experimental factor could not be ruled out. In vitro tests confirmed that three of the cytomegalovirus-associated TCR beta chains recognize cytomegalovirus antigens. The cohort was sequenced for TCR beta chains only, and without alpha or paired-chain data the features that could be detected were limited.

In total, 500 to 700 healthy bone marrow donors made up the cohort. Cohort members were all nominally healthy when sampled, although unrecorded immune exposures were likely present. The donor tested CMV seronegative and was one of the 352 seronegative cohort members. Every donor gave a peripheral blood sample, and the peripheral blood mononuclear cells from that sample were used for TCR beta sequencing. The Qiagen DNeasy Blood Extraction Kit was used to extract genomic DNA from the blood cell samples. The library was prepared using the immunoSEQ multiplex PCR assay. For the multiplex PCR, a mixture combining 60 forward primers for TCR Vbeta segments and 13 reverse primers for TCR Jbeta segments was used. Amplification of the CDR3 region of rearranged TCR beta genes was performed with a multiplex PCR assay on genomic DNA. The Illumina HiSeq System was used to sequence the amplified TCR beta libraries as 87-base-pair reads. The authors' pipeline ran thus. A later analysis tallied tens of millions of unique TCR beta chains across the approximately 670 repertoires, and around 12 million of those chains were shared by two or more donors. Raw reads were error-corrected and collapsed into unique sequences by a nearest-neighbor algorithm in which closely related sequences were merged to remove PCR and sequencing errors. To assign V, D and J gene segments, CDR3 sequences were aligned to IMGT reference sequences. For a sequence to be retained, a match of at least six nucleotides to both a V gene segment and a J gene segment was required. A rearrangement counted as productive if the CDR3 had no stop codons and remained in frame with V and J, and every other rearrangement counted as non-productive. Following IMGT convention, CDR3 was defined as the stretch from the second conserved V-encoded cysteine to the conserved J-encoded phenylalanine. The earlier analysis of about 590 of the donors excluded sequences that lacked an unambiguous match to a single V gene segment. In an earlier analysis of a few hundred of the donors, V segments were called functional above 56.7% productive rearrangements and were called segregating when the between-donor standard deviation exceeded 5%. A statistical classification framework was developed to diagnose cytomegalovirus status using the catalog of TCR beta chain sequences. In a later analysis, TCR nucleotide sequences were compared against IMGT/GENE-DB human TR gene sequences so that V and J genes could be assigned. A later analysis assigned CDR3 sequences and most-parsimonious VDJ recombination scenarios with the TCRdist pipeline. In a later analysis, each TCR beta chain was defined by its CDR3 amino acid sequence together with its V-gene family, and reads without a unique V-gene family were excluded. In a later analysis, 450 to 600 highly shared, low-generation-probability nucleotide sequences were removed to address suspected cross-contamination and a sequencing artifact. For each public chain, a later analysis derived a clonal expansion index from normalized ranks of inferred template counts within each repertoire. In a later analysis, generation probabilities were computed with a VDJ recombination model fitted to out-of-frame rearrangements, and the resulting probabilities were checked against IGoR. A later analysis scored TCR-TCR, TCR-HLA and TCR-CMV co-occurrence with hypergeometric tests, applying a repertoire-size bias correction to TCR pairs. A later analysis estimated false discovery rates by permuting HLA or CMV assignments 20 times. In a later analysis, co-occurring TCRs were grouped with DBSCAN, and TCRdist sequence similarity was added when clustering was performed within HLA-allele-positive subsets. For co-occurrence clustering, repertoires with fewer than 30,000 or more than 120,000 public chains were excluded, along with roughly 5 repertoires with anomalous nucleotide sharing. In TCRdb, the immuneACCESS table is reduced to in-frame sequences with V and J assigned. These tables do not hold every clone; where another copy was compared, an unresolved V gene accounts for under half, and the others remain unexplained. The D gene and trimming were derived from the DNA, and the V and J assignments and clone size from that table. The sample has 90,000 to 120,000 clones on record, roughly 82% of them singletons. The ten largest clones add up to 4.2% of the sample.

Notes on this clone: The target of this receptor is not known. Base qualities were left out, and no much larger clone turns up one base away.

V lost 0 bases and J lost 3 bases; the stretch between them is 11 bases long. CDR1 and CDR2, per the germline V gene (reference sequence), are GTSNPN and SVGIG. The CDR3 sequence holds 15 residues, the cysteine and phenylalanine included. Solely the CDR3 DNA is kept, with 45 bases framed from the first base. Source material: PBMCs. The chain joins TRBV30 to TRBJ1-4; the best D guess is TRBD1, with 5 bases matching. This sequence was found in a male donor in good health and CMV-seronegative. The DNA is TGTGCCTGGAGTGTATGGGGGGTAGCTAATGAAAAACTGTTTTTT. This gives the protein CAWSVWGVANEKLFF.